This passage covers 14 T cell receptor beta chains from one sample sequenced in a study of T cells in tuberculosis. The repertoire was sequenced with immunoSEQ multiplex PCR; TCRdb's copy has only in-frame clones and lacks some. The data show 30,000 to 40,000 clones, around 96% seen once. Sequenced sample: PBMCs. These receptors all stem from a donor between 10 and 29 years old with latent tuberculosis or without tuberculosis infection.

The chain uses TRBV27 and TRBJ2-7, with no clear D. CDR1 is MNHEY, CDR2 SMNVEV, per germline (reference sequence). Trimming shortened V by 1 base and J by 0 bases, and 10 bases separated the two germline ends. The CDR3 runs to 15 residues. The CDR3 sequence: CASSLWASSSYEQYF. CDR3 sequence (DNA): TGTGCCAGCAGTTTATGGGCGTCGAGCTCCTACGAGCAGTACTTC.

This clone counts as medium-sized. The chain couples TRBV28 to TRBJ1-2; 8 bases agree with TRBD1. The length of the CDR3 is 15 residues. Trimming took 7 bases from V and 2 from J; bases not matched to a gene: 9. Germline assignment: CDR1 MDHEN and CDR2 SYDVKM. The CDR3: CASNSGRGLNYGYTF. Written as DNA, the CDR3 is TGTGCCAGCAATAGTGGCAGGGGGCTAAACTATGGCTACACCTTC.

This sequence joins TRBV27 and TRBJ1-5; possibly TRBD1 for D (6 bases). V lost 8 bases to trimming and J lost 4 bases, with 15 bases between them. Germline CDR1 MNHEY, CDR2 SMNVEV (reference sequence). CDR3 length: 14 amino acids. The CDR3 DNA sequence: TGTGCCAGCGGTAGAAAGCAGGGGAATCAGCCCCAGCATTTT. Translation gives CASGRKQGNQPQHF.

As DNA, the CDR3 is TGCGCCAGCAGCTATACTAGCGGGGGGGACAATGAGCAGTTCTTC. Translated: CASSYTSGGDNEQFF. V and J are TRBV5-1 and TRBJ2-1, with 13 bases that match TRBD2. The CDR3 consists of 15 residues. With 3 bases clipped from V and 5 bases from J, the junction kept 2 bases outside the gene matches. The V gene's germline CDR1 is SGHRS and CDR2 YFSETQ.

The V gene is TRBV28, the J gene TRBJ2-3; TRBD2 aligns across 9 bases. Trimming cost V 3 bases and J 6 bases; bases outside gene matches: 7. The CDR3 has 15 residues. CDR1 and CDR2 from the germline V gene are MDHEN and SYDVKM. The CDR3 loop is CASSLLLAGSDTQYF. DNA of the CDR3: TGTGCCAGCAGTTTGCTCCTAGCGGGATCCGATACGCAGTATTTT.

V gene TRBV5-1 combines with J gene TRBJ1-1; D not certain. The germline CDR1 and CDR2 sequences are SGHRS and YFSETQ. V was cut by 0 bases and J by 4 bases, with 19 bases left in between. This CDR3 spans 17 amino acids. CDR3 DNA: TGCGCCAGCAGCTTGGCCCGGTTCACGGGTCCGGGCACTGAAGCTTTCTTT. The encoded protein is CASSLARFTGPGTEAFF.

The V gene is TRBV6-5, the J gene TRBJ1-5; no clear D. The CDR3 has 13 amino acids. Trimming stripped 5 bases from V and 9 bases from J, with 14 bases between. CDR1 MNHEY and CDR2 SVGAGI come from the germline V gene. The CDR3, as DNA: TGTGCCAGCAGTGAAGAACGAGGGAGGCCCCAGCATTTT. Its protein product is CASSEERGRPQHF.

This clone was observed once. V and J are TRBV28 and TRBJ2-1; the match to TRBD2 covers 12 bases. This CDR3 is built from 15 residues. Trimming cost V 7 bases and J 9 bases; bases outside gene matches: 10. Germline V gives CDR1 MDHEN, CDR2 SYDVKM. CDR3 protein: CASTPSLAGGGEQFF. The CDR3 DNA reads as TGTGCCAGCACCCCGTCACTAGCGGGAGGAGGTGAGCAGTTCTTC.

This clone was recorded only once. This chain joins TRBV7-9 and TRBJ1-4, with 8 bases that match TRBD1. The CDR3 runs 14 residues. Unmatched junction bases numbered 5, after V lost 3 bases and J lost 8 bases. Germline V gene data show CDR1 as SEHNR and CDR2 as FQNEAQ (reference sequence). The CDR3 spells CASSFDRGPEKLFF. The CDR3 nucleotides read TGTGCCAGCAGCTTTGACAGGGGTCCGGAAAAACTGTTTTTT.

The gene calls are TRBV4-1 and TRBJ2-5; 9 bases agree with TRBD2. This CDR3 region has 17 residues. Germline V gene lookup returns CDR1 MGHRA and CDR2 YSYEKL. V lost 2 bases and J lost 2; bases outside the gene matches: 9. The CDR3 loop reads CASSQQPSGTTQETQYF. DNA for the CDR3: TGCGCCAGCAGCCAACAACCTAGCGGGACGACACAAGAGACCCAGTACTTC.

This chain links TRBV9 with TRBJ1-4, with 8 nucleotides matching TRBD1. CDR1 is SGDLS and CDR2 is YYNGEE in the germline V gene. The trim removed 1 base at V and 8 bases at J, leaving 10 bases unmatched. The CDR3 loop spans 16 amino acids. CDR3 region: CASSVNPGTGAEKLFF. As DNA, the CDR3 is TGTGCCAGCAGCGTAAACCCGGGGACAGGCGCCGAAAAACTGTTTTTT. The full variable domain, with the rest looked up from reference TRBV9 and TRBJ1-4, is DSGVTQTPKHLITATGQRVTLRCSPRSGDLSVYWYQQSLDQGLQFLIQYYNGEERAKGNILERFSAQQFPDLHSELNLSSLELGDSALYFCASSVNPGTGAEKLFFGSGTQLSVL.

This chain joins TRBV10-2 and TRBJ2-2; a possible D gene is TRBD2 (5 bases). Trimming took 5 bases from V and 0 from J, leaving 13 bases between them. The CDR3 totals 16 residues. From germline, CDR1 is WSHSY and CDR2 SAAADI. CDR3 nucleotides: TGCGCCAGCAGTACTGCCCGGGGAGCGAACACCGGGGAGCTGTTTTTT. It encodes CASSTARGANTGELFF.

The chain recombines TRBV5-6 with TRBJ2-1; TRBD1 aligns across 10 bases. Germline V lookup: CDR1 SGHDT, CDR2 YYEEEE. The CDR3 loop spans 15 amino acids. V was pared by 5 bases and J by 6 bases, with 8 bases of the junction left unmatched. CDR3 region: CASRTGTGVFNEQFF. Written as DNA, the CDR3 is TGTGCCAGCAGGACCGGGACAGGGGTGTTCAATGAGCAGTTCTTC.

The V call is TRBV15, the J call TRBJ1-1, with a possible D match to TRBD1 (5 bases). Germline CDR1 and CDR2: LNHNV and YYDKDF (reference sequence). This CDR3 is 19 amino acids long. The V gene lost 0 bases and the J gene lost 4 bases, with 24 bases spanning the gap. The CDR3 is CATSRDRGRQGTLRTEAFF. The CDR3 nucleotides read TGTGCCACCAGCAGAGATCGAGGAAGGCAGGGCACCTTACGCACTGAAGCTTTCTTT.